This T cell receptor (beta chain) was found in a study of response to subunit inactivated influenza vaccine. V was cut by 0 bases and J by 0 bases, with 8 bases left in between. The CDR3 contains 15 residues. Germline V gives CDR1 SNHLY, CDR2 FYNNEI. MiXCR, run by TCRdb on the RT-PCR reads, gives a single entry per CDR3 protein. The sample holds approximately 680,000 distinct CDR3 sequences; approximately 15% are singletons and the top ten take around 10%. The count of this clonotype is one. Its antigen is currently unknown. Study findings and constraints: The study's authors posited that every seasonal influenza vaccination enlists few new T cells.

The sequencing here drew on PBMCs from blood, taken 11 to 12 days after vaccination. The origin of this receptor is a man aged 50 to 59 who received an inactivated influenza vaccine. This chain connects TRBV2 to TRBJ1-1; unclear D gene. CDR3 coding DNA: TGTGCCAGCAGTGAAGCCTGGGGTTTGAACACTGAAGCTTTCTTT. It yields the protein CASSEAWGLNTEAFF.